These 19 T cell receptor beta chains came from one sample sequenced in a study of OX40 agonist ivuxolimab in advanced cancers. TCRdb keeps only in-frame clones here, not all; method: immunoSEQ multiplex PCR. The table includes just over 60,000 clones, 85% to 95% detected once. The sequences come from CD4+ or CD8+ T cells sorted from blood, collected in a trial of the OX40 agonist ivuxolimab. Every receptor here comes from an adult with an advanced solid tumor such as melanoma, head and neck, liver or kidney cancer.

The V and J genes are TRBV10-2 and TRBJ1-1; D may be TRBD1 (5 bases). V shed 4 bases and J shed 6 bases, with 18 bases lying between them. The CDR3 extends over 15 amino acids. Germline values: CDR1 WSHSY, CDR2 SAAADI. The CDR3 spells CASSVGRVQVAEAFF. The CDR3 DNA sequence: TGCGCCAGCAGTGTCGGCAGGGTTCAAGTCGCTGAAGCTTTCTTT.

The gene calls are TRBV15 and TRBJ1-2, with unresolved D. The CDR3 loop spans 14 amino acids. Looked up from germline, CDR1 is LNHNV and CDR2 is YYDKDF (reference sequence). The V end lost 0 bases, the J end lost 4 bases, and 9 bases lay between the germline ends. Here the CDR3 reads CATSRERATYGYTF. For the CDR3, the DNA is TGTGCCACCAGCAGAGAACGGGCTACCTATGGCTACACCTTC.

The chain links TRBV4-1 to TRBJ2-7; no firm D call. V lost 0 bases to trimming and J lost 6 bases, with 9 bases between them. Germline V lookup: CDR1 MGHRA, CDR2 YSYEKL. CDR3 length: 13 residues. The CDR3 loop reads CASSQERWGEQYF. The CDR3 DNA reads TGCGCCAGCAGCCAAGAAAGGTGGGGCGAGCAGTACTTC.

The gene calls are TRBV9 and TRBJ1-4; unclear D gene. Trimming cost V 0 bases and J 0 bases, with 6 bases left between them. The CDR3 has 15 residues. Germline CDR1 SGDLS, CDR2 YYNGEE. CDR3 nucleotides: TGTGCCAGCAGCGTAGGGGGAGCAACTAATGAAAAACTGTTTTTT. It specifies CASSVGGATNEKLFF.

The chain links TRBV19 to TRBJ2-5, with 8 bases that match TRBD2. CDR1 and CDR2 (germline): LNHDA, SQIVND (reference sequence). The CDR3 extends over 15 amino acids. J was trimmed by 2 bases and V by 5 bases; bases with no gene match: 7. The CDR3 loop is CASSPSGSSQETQYF. For the CDR3, the DNA is TGTGCCAGTAGTCCGAGCGGGAGCTCTCAAGAGACCCAGTACTTC.

Details on this clone: A junction boundary mismatches the germline segment, possibly from a read error. V is TRBV7-2 and J is TRBJ2-7; TRBD2 aligns across 7 bases. Germline CDR1 and CDR2: SGHTA and FQGNSA. The CDR3 covers 14 residues. CDR3 sequence: CASSLASGDYEQYF. For the CDR3, the DNA is TGTGCCAGCAGCCTAGCTAGCGGAGACTACGAGCAGTACTTC.

The rearrangement links TRBV4-1 to TRBJ2-3; D possibly uses TRBD1 or TRBD2 (5 bases each). Trimming removed 1 base from V and 5 bases from J, with 10 bases in between. The CDR3 has 14 residues. Germline-derived CDR1 and CDR2 are MGHRA and YSYEKL. The CDR3 is CASSQVRDGDTQYF. CDR3 in DNA: TGCGCCAGCAGCCAAGTACGGGACGGAGATACGCAGTATTTT.

The chain combines TRBV27 with TRBJ1-4; D call uncertain. V lost 3 bases, J lost 8 bases, and 13 bases lay in between. Per germline, CDR1 MNHEY and CDR2 SMNVEV (reference sequence). The CDR3 covers 14 residues. CDR3 sequence reads: CASSFLNSGEKLFF. The CDR3 DNA follows: TGTGCCAGCAGTTTCTTAAACAGCGGGGAAAAACTGTTTTTT.

This clone is a singleton in its sample. The chain recombines TRBV10-3 with TRBJ1-5; D is perhaps TRBD1 (5 bases). Trimming cost V 0 bases and J 3 bases, with 12 bases left between them. The length of the CDR3 is 16 residues. The germline CDR1 and CDR2 sequences are ENHRY and SYGVKD. CDR3 nucleotides: TGTGCCATCAGTGAGTCCCCCGGGGGATTCAATCAGCCCCAGCATTTT. Residues: CAISESPGGFNQPQHF.

The J gene is TRBJ1-1, the V gene TRBV7-9; D uncertain. The germline V gene encodes CDR1 SEHNR and CDR2 FQNEAQ (reference sequence). The CDR3 spans 17 residues. Trimming removed 7 bases from V and 0 bases from J, with 21 bases in between. The CDR3: CASTLTDREDMNTEAFF. The CDR3 nucleotides read TGTGCCAGCACCCTCACGGATCGGGAAGACATGAACACTGAAGCTTTCTTT. Filled out from reference TRBV7-9 and TRBJ1-1, the complete variable domain reads DTGVSQNPRHKITKRGQNVTFRCDPISEHNRLYWYRQTLGQGPEFLTYFQNEAQLEKSRLLSDRFSAERPKGSFSTLEIQRTEQGDSAMYLCASTLTDREDMNTEAFFGQGTRLTVV.

This clone occurred once. The chain employs TRBV28 and TRBJ2-5; 9 positions match TRBD1. The CDR3 consists of 17 residues. Germline CDR1 and CDR2: MDHEN and SYDVKM. V gave up 2 bases and J gave up 3 bases; unmatched junction bases: 10. CDR3 residues: CASSLRTGAYRKETQYF. Here the CDR3 DNA reads TGTGCCAGCAGTTTAAGGACAGGGGCCTATCGTAAAGAGACCCAGTACTTC.

The chain has TRBV19 and TRBJ2-7; D gene uncertain. CDR1 and CDR2 (germline): LNHDA, SQIVND (reference sequence). V was clipped by 5 bases and J by 0 bases, with 5 bases between them. The CDR3 covers 12 residues. CDR3 coding DNA: TGTGCCAGTAGTGCGAGCTCCTACGAGCAGTACTTC. This translates into CASSASSYEQYF.

V is TRBV4-3 and J is TRBJ1-2; D is possibly TRBD1 (5 bases). The V gene's germline CDR1 is LGHNA and CDR2 YSLEER. This CDR3 contains 15 residues. The V gene lost 4 bases and the J gene lost 0 bases, with 12 bases spanning the gap. CDR3 region: CASSPVGDSNYGYTF. The CDR3 DNA sequence: TGCGCCAGCAGCCCTGTAGGGGATTCTAACTATGGCTACACCTTC.

The sample holds one count of this clone. The V call is TRBV7-9, the J call TRBJ2-7; D possibly corresponds to TRBD1 (6 bases). The CDR3 runs to 14 residues. The V and J ends lost 3 bases and 5 bases respectively, with 14 bases between them. CDR1 and CDR2 from the germline V gene are SEHNR and FQNEAQ (reference sequence). The CDR3 DNA sequence: TGTGCCAGCAGCTTGCGAGGGGGTAAGGACGAGCAGTACTTC. Translation: CASSLRGGKDEQYF.

The gene calls are TRBV4-3 and TRBJ2-1; 8 nucleotides align to TRBD2. The CDR3 loop spans 15 amino acids. The V and J ends lost 1 base and 8 bases, in that order; junction bases with no gene match: 7. The germline CDR1 and CDR2 sequences are LGHNA and YSLEER. CDR3 region: CASSQVREGLYEQFF. The CDR3 bases are TGCGCCAGCAGCCAAGTACGGGAGGGCCTTTATGAGCAGTTCTTC.

In this sample, this clone turned up once. The chain joins TRBV28 to TRBJ1-5; TRBD1 is a possible D gene (5 bases). There are 15 residues in the CDR3. V dropped 7 bases and J dropped 0 bases, with 13 bases sitting between them. Germline V gives CDR1 MDHEN, CDR2 SYDVKM. In DNA form, the CDR3 reads TGTGCCAGCAACCGATGGGGGTCTAGCAATCAGCCCCAGCATTTT. Amino acids: CASNRWGSSNQPQHF.

This clone was detected only once. The genes are TRBV7-6 and TRBJ2-1; TRBD2 matches at 9 bases. The CDR3 totals 15 residues. Trimming at V came to 5 bases and at J to 2 bases, leaving 4 bases not matched to a gene. The germline V gene has CDR1 SGHVS and CDR2 FNYEAQ. The CDR3 DNA sequence: TGTGCCAGCAGCCCCCGGACTAGCGCCTACAATGAGCAGTTCTTC. Amino acid sequence: CASSPRTSAYNEQFF.

This chain links TRBV6-5 with TRBJ2-1; a possible D gene is TRBD2 (5 bases). This CDR3 is 15 amino acids long. Germline V gives CDR1 MNHEY, CDR2 SVGAGI. Trimming left V 0 bases short and J 4 bases short, with 10 bases between. CDR3 residues: CASSYSGSVYNEQFF. CDR3 bases: TGTGCCAGCAGTTACTCGGGTAGCGTGTACAATGAGCAGTTCTTC.

The chain joins TRBV28 to TRBJ2-5, with 7 bases identical to TRBD1. The V and J ends lost 7 bases and 2 bases, in that order; junction bases with no gene match: 10. The germline CDR1 and CDR2 sequences are MDHEN and SYDVKM. The CDR3 runs 15 residues. Here the CDR3 DNA reads TGTGCCAGCAATCCGGGACAGAACCATCAAGAGACCCAGTACTTC. Encoded protein: CASNPGQNHQETQYF.